This TCR beta chain was profiled in a study of control samples from healthy donors and cancer patients. The method was immunoSEQ multiplex PCR; TCRdb's version includes in-frame clones alone and lacks a portion of them. The sample has 150,000 to 180,000 clones, approximately 94% seen once. Germline CDR1 reads MDHEN; CDR2 reads SYDVKM. The ends lost 6 bases at V and 4 bases at J; junction bases unmatched: 6. This CDR3 is built from 15 residues. The gene calls are TRBV28 and TRBJ2-2; 9 positions match TRBD1. The sample taken for sequencing was blood. The sequence was obtained from a man in his forties in good health. For the CDR3, the DNA is TGTGCCAGCAGGTCCGGGACAGGGCCCACCGGGGAGCTGTTTTTT. Residues: CASRSGTGPTGELFF.